This T cell receptor (beta chain) was recovered during a study of T cell responses to AZD1222 COVID-19 vaccine. Study conclusions and caveats: Donors were mostly white British, more females; clonal diversity possibly underestimated. Repertoires in all cases were sampled only once the peak T cell response had passed.

Note on this clone: Its specificity is unknown.

The protocol was immunoSEQ multiplex PCR, while the TCRdb copy is restricted to in-frame clones and leaves out a portion. The table lists approximately 140,000 clones, about nine tenths of them singletons, with roughly 1.1% in the top ten. CDR3 size: 16 residues. V was cut by 7 bases and J by 6 bases, with 21 bases left in between. Looked up from germline, CDR1 is MGHDK and CDR2 is SYGVNS. The source is an adult who received the AZD1222 COVID-19 vaccine. The sequences come from peripheral blood, collected 28 days after the second AZD1222 dose. The chain couples TRBV25-1 to TRBJ1-4; D is unresolved. The CDR3 nucleotides read TGTGCCAGCAATCGGGTGCTAAGAGTTGGTCATGAAAAACTGTTTTTT. Residues: CASNRVLRVGHEKLFF.